This T cell receptor (beta chain) was sequenced during a study of blood T cell repertoires in COVID-19. Study overall: Nucleic acid was either cDNA or gDNA, and it came from T cells, B-cell-depleted T cells, or PBMCs.

Individuals drawn from under 30 US areas were about 18 to 95 years old. All exposed participants met a person with COVID-19 within 2 weeks before entering the study. Sequenced by immunoSEQ multiplex PCR; TCRdb stores in-frame clones only, minus some. The sample comprises about 430,000 clones, nearly 90% of which are singletons, and roughly 1.4% rests with the top ten. V lost 6 bases and J lost 3; bases outside the gene matches: 4. CDR1 is MNHEY and CDR2 is SVGAGI in the germline V gene. CDR3 length equals 13 residues. The V call is TRBV6-5, the J call TRBJ2-7, with 8 bases that match TRBD1. This clonotype was sampled from a woman between 18 and 30 years old who had been exposed to COVID-19. Sequencing used PBMCs or T cells enriched from blood (not recorded which). CDR3 nucleotides: TGTGCCAGCAGGACCGGACAGGGCTACGAGCAGTACTTC. This codes for CASRTGQGYEQYF.